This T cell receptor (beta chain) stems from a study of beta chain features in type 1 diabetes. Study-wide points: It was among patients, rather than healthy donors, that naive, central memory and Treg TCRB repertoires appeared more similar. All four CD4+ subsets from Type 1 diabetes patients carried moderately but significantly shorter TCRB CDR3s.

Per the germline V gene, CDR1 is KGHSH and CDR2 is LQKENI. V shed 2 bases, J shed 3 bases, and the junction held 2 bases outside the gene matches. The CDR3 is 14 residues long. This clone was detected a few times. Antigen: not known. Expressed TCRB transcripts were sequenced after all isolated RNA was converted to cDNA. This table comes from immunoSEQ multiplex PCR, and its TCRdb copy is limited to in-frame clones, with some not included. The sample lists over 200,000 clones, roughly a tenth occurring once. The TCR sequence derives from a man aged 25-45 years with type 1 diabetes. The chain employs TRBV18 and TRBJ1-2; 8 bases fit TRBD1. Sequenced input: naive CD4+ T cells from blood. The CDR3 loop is CASSPSGGDYGYTF. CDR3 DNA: TGTGCCAGCTCACCATCAGGGGGCGACTATGGCTACACCTTC. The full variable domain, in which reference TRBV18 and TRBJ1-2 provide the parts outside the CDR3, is NAGVMQNPRHLVRRRGQEARLRCSPMKGHSHVYWYRQLPEEGLKFMVYLQKENIIDESGMPKERFSAEFPKEGPSILRIQQVVRGDSAAYFCASSPSGGDYGYTFGSGTRLTVV.